The entry below gives a single T cell receptor (beta chain) sequence along with its context. Patients with Susac syndrome met the recently defined diagnostic criteria for definite or probable disease. This entry belongs to a study of CD8 T cells in Susac syndrome. Study as a whole: The Susac syndrome patients that were sequenced included about six with active disease and roughly eight in remission. Treatment at blood withdrawal was none, corticosteroids, or intravenous immunoglobulin alone in Susac syndrome patients.

Random hexamers were used to reverse transcribe 0.5 to 1 ug of RNA. TCRdb re-called the immunoSEQ multiplex PCR reads through MiXCR, storing one row per CDR3 protein. Of 200,000 to 250,000 distinct CDR3 sequences detected, less than 95% appear once; the ten largest clones hold 0.15% to 0.2%. J lost 3 bases, V lost 5 bases, and 12 bases had no gene match. The CDR3 is 17 residues long. Source material: CD4+ T cells from PBMCs. The chain is built from TRBV12-3 or TRBV12-4 and TRBJ1-2, with 10 bases aligning to TRBD1. The receptor was derived from a human donor with Susac syndrome. As DNA, the CDR3 is TGTGCCAGCAGTCGACGACAGGGGGCGACGGTAGACTATGGCTACACCTTC. Translated, it gives CASSRRQGATVDYGYTF.